This is a list of T cell receptor beta chains from one sample in a study of CD8 T cells in Susac syndrome. MiXCR, run by TCRdb on the immunoSEQ multiplex PCR reads, gives a single entry per CDR3 protein. The table includes more than 65,000 distinct CDR3 sequences, more than 85% detected once. The sequenced material came from CD8+ T cells from PBMCs. Source of these receptors: a human donor in good health. Each CDR3 is given with its conserved first and last residue. The order of the fields is CDR3 protein, CDR3 DNA, D gene, J gene, clone size, V gene. D genes are given only for firm matches. Rows give clone size only sometimes, using once, few, many, or a class for an expanded clone.

CDR3: CASSVASGGTTSYNEQFF
DNA: TGTGCCAGCAGCGTAGCTAGCGGGGGGACGACCTCCTACAATGAGCAGTTCTTC
D: TRBD2
J: TRBJ2-1
size: NA
V: TRBV9

CDR3: CASSPEVRDNEKLFF
DNA: TGTGCCAGCAGCCCAGAGGTCAGGGATAATGAAAAACTGTTTTTT
D: NA
J: TRBJ1-4
size: NA
V: TRBV7-2

CDR3: CASSATSIPGTGERYTEAFF
DNA: TGTGCCAGCAGCGCGACGTCTATTCCCGGGACAGGGGAGAGGTACACTGAAGCTTTCTTT
D: TRBD1
J: TRBJ1-1
size: NA
V: TRBV9

CDR3: CAWNGLAVSYNEQFF
DNA: TGTGCCTGGAACGGACTAGCGGTGTCCTACAATGAGCAGTTCTTC
D: TRBD2
J: TRBJ2-1
size: NA
V: TRBV30

CDR3: CASTQGMGQETQYF
DNA: TGTGCCAGCACCCAGGGAATGGGGCAAGAGACCCAGTACTTC
D: NA
J: TRBJ2-5
size: NA
V: TRBV6-2/TRBV6-3

CDR3: CASRGEGYEQYF
DNA: TGTGCCAGCAGGGGAGAGGGTTACGAGCAGTACTTC
D: NA
J: TRBJ2-7
size: NA
V: TRBV12-3/TRBV12-4

CDR3: CASSLRRGAAETQYF
DNA: TGTGCCAGCAGCCTAAGAAGGGGGGCCGCCGAGACCCAGTACTTC
D: NA
J: TRBJ2-5
size: NA
V: TRBV14

CDR3: CASSYSTTDTLHF
DNA: TGTGCCAGCAGTTACTCGACCACAGACACCCTCCACTTT
D: NA
J: TRBJ1-6
size: NA
V: TRBV6-6

CDR3: CASSQITGGGWFNEKLFF
DNA: TGCGCCAGCAGCCAGATTACAGGGGGCGGGTGGTTTAATGAAAAACTGTTTTTT
D: TRBD1
J: TRBJ1-4
size: NA
V: TRBV4-3

CDR3: CASSDREGTEAFF
DNA: TGTGCCAGCAGTGACCGTGAGGGCACTGAAGCTTTCTTT
D: NA
J: TRBJ1-1
size: NA
V: TRBV25-1

CDR3: CASSYGPGPETQYF
DNA: TGTGCCAGCAGCTACGGGCCAGGGCCAGAGACCCAGTACTTC
D: NA
J: TRBJ2-5
size: NA
V: TRBV7-8

CDR3: CASSSTNTEAFF
DNA: TGTGCCAGCAGCTCCACTAACACTGAAGCTTTCTTT
D: NA
J: TRBJ1-1
size: NA
V: TRBV7-9

CDR3: CASSMRTDEQYF
DNA: TGTGCCAGTAGTATGCGGACAGACGAGCAGTACTTC
D: NA
J: TRBJ2-7
size: few
V: TRBV19

CDR3: CASSGPAGVREQFF
DNA: TGTGCCAGCAGCGGGCCAGCAGGCGTGAGGGAGCAGTTCTTC
D: NA
J: TRBJ2-1
size: NA
V: TRBV3-1

CDR3: CASSVSGLAGGSSLGSETQYF
DNA: TGTGCCAGCAGCGTATCAGGACTAGCGGGGGGATCTTCACTGGGCTCAGAGACCCAGTACTTC
D: TRBD2
J: TRBJ2-5
size: once
V: TRBV9

CDR3: CASSFTPELGYTF
DNA: TGTGCCAGCAGTTTTACCCCAGAACTCGGCTACACCTTC
D: NA
J: TRBJ1-2
size: NA
V: TRBV12-3/TRBV12-4

CDR3: CASSQDYPGRNYGYTF
DNA: TGCGCCAGCAGCCAAGATTATCCAGGGAGGAACTATGGCTACACCTTC
D: NA
J: TRBJ1-2
size: NA
V: TRBV4-1

CDR3: CASSQGNLYEQYF
DNA: TGCGCCAGCAGCCAAGGGAATTTGTACGAGCAGTACTTC
D: NA
J: TRBJ2-7
size: once
V: TRBV4-1

CDR3: CASSLAGEATEAFF
DNA: TGTGCCAGCAGTTTAGCAGGGGAGGCCACTGAAGCTTTCTTT
D: NA
J: TRBJ1-1
size: NA
V: TRBV28

CDR3: CASSLNRATNEKLFF
DNA: TGTGCCAGCAGCCTAAACAGGGCTACTAATGAAAAACTGTTTTTT
D: NA
J: TRBJ1-4
size: NA
V: TRBV3-1

CDR3: CASSLLVQPQHF
DNA: TGTGCCAGCAGCCTCCTAGTTCAGCCCCAGCATTTT
D: NA
J: TRBJ1-5
size: NA
V: TRBV14

CDR3: CASGLGQYSNQPQHF
DNA: TGTGCCAGCGGTTTGGGGCAGTATAGCAATCAGCCCCAGCATTTT
D: NA
J: TRBJ1-5
size: NA
V: TRBV12-3/TRBV12-4

CDR3: CASSGRGGNEQFF
DNA: TGTGCCAGCAGCGGGCGGGGGGGGAATGAGCAGTTCTTC
D: TRBD2
J: TRBJ2-1
size: NA
V: TRBV9

CDR3: CASSQAVTSGGNNEQFF
DNA: TGCGCCAGCAGCCAAGCAGTGACTAGCGGGGGGAACAATGAGCAGTTCTTC
D: TRBD2
J: TRBJ2-1
size: NA
V: TRBV4-1